This T cell receptor (beta chain) was recovered during a study of blood T cell repertoires in COVID-19. Turning to the study itself: Acute and convalescent COVID-19 specimens originated in the United States, Italy and Spain. The analysed material was cDNA or gDNA that came from T cells, B-cell-depleted T cells, or PBMCs.

Original processing methods: Estimation of nucleated cell counts relied on the amplification of reference gene primers. Using immunoSEQ multiplex PCR, the repertoire was profiled, and TCRdb retains in-frame clones only, with some absent. V, J and clone size are those of that table, while D and trimming were read from the DNA. This table has about 63,000 clones, 90% to 95% appearing once. This sequence was found in a man aged 45-60 years with active COVID-19. Sequenced input: peripheral blood.

CDR3 nucleotide sequence: TGTGCCAGCAGCTCCGGGACAGTAAGTCAGCCCCAGCATTTT. It encodes CASSSGTVSQPQHF. V usage is TRBV6-5 and J usage is TRBJ1-5, with 7 bases identical to TRBD1. With 6 bases clipped from V and 6 bases from J, the junction kept 8 bases outside the gene matches. The CDR3 spans 14 residues. CDR1 and CDR2 (germline): MNHEY, SVGAGI.